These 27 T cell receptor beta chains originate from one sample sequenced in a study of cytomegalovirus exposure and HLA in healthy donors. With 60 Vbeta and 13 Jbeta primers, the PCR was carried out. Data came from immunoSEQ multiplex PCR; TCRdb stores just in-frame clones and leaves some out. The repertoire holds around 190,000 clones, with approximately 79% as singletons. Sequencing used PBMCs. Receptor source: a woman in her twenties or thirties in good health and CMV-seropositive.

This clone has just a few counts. In DNA, the CDR3 is TGTGCCAGCAGTTGGGGACTTGACTACGAGCAGTACTTC. The encoded protein is CASSWGLDYEQYF. J is TRBJ2-7 and V is TRBV27, with a weak D call TRBD2 (6 bases). Germline V gives CDR1 MNHEY, CDR2 SMNVEV (reference sequence). This CDR3 has 13 amino acids. V lost 4 bases to trimming and J lost 3 bases, with 10 bases between them.

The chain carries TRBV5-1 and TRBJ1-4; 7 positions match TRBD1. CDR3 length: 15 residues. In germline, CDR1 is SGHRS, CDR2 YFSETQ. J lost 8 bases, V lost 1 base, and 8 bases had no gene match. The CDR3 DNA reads TGCGCCAGCAGCTTGTATGGACAGGACGGCGAAAAACTGTTTTTT. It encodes CASSLYGQDGEKLFF.

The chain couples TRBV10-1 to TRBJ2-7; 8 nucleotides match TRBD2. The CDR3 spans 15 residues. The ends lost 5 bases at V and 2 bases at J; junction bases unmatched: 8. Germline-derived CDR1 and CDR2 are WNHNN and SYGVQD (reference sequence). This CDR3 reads CASSPTLAGTYEQYF. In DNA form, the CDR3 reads TGCGCCAGCAGTCCCACCCTAGCGGGCACCTACGAGCAGTACTTC.

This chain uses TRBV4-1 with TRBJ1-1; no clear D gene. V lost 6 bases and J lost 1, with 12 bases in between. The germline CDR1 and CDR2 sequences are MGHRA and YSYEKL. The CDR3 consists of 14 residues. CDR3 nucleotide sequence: TGCGCCAGCAGACCCCCGGGGAGGAACACTGAAGCTTTCTTT. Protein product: CASRPPGRNTEAFF.

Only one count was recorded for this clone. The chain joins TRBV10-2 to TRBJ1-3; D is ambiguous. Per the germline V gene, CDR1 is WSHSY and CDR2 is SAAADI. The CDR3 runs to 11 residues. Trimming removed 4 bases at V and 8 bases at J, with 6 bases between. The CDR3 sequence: CASSGLDTIYF. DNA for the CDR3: TGCGCCAGCAGTGGGCTCGACACCATATATTTT.

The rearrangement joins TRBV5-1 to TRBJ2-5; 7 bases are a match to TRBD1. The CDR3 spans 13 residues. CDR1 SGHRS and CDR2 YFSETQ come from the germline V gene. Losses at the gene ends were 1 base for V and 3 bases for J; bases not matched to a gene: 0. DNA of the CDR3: TGCGCCAGCAGCTTGACAGGGGAAGAGACCCAGTACTTC. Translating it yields CASSLTGEETQYF.

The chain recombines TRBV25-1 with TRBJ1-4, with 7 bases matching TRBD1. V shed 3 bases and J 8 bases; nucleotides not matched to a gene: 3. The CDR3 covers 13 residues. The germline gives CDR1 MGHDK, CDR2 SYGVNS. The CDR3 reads CASSDWGQEKLFF. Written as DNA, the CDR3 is TGTGCCAGCAGTGACTGGGGACAGGAAAAACTGTTTTTT. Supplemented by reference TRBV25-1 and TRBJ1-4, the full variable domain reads EADIYQTPRYLVIGTGKKITLECSQTMGHDKMYWYQQDPGMELHLIHYSYGVNSTEKGDLSSESTVSRIRTEHFPLTLESARPSHTSQYLCASSDWGQEKLFFGSGTQLSVL.

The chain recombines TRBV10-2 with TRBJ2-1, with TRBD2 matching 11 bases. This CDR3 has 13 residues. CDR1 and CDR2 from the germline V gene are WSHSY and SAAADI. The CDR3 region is CGSTSGVLDEQFF. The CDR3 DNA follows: TGCGGCTCGACTAGCGGGGTGTTGGATGAGCAGTTCTTC.

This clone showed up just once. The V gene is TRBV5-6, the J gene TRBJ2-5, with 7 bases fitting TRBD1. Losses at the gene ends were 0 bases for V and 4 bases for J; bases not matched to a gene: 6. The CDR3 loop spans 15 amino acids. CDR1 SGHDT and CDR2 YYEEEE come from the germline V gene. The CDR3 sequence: CASSLGGGARETQYF. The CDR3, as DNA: TGTGCCAGCAGCTTGGGAGGGGGCGCGCGAGAGACCCAGTACTTC.

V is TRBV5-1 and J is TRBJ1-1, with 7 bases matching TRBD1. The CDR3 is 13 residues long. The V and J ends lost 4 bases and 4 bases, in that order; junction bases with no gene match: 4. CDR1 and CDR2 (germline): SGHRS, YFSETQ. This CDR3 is CASSIGQATEAFF. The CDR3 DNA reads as TGCGCCAGCAGCATCGGACAGGCCACTGAAGCTTTCTTT.

The CDR3 region is CATSRDLAVRGGYTF. The DNA of the CDR3 is TGTGCCACCAGCAGAGATCTCGCCGTCAGGGGTGGCTACACCTTC. The chain recombines TRBV15 with TRBJ1-2, with D tentatively TRBD1 (6 bases). Germline CDR1 and CDR2: LNHNV and YYDKDF (reference sequence). CDR3 size: 15 residues. V lost 0 bases, J lost 7 bases, and 15 bases lay in between.

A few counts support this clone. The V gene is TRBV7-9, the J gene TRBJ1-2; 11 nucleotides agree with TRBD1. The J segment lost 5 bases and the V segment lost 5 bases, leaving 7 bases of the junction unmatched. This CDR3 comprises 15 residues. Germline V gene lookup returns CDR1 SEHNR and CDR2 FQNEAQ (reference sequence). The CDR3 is CASSQGQGDPYGYTF. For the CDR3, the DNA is TGTGCCAGCAGCCAGGGACAGGGGGATCCTTATGGCTACACCTTC.

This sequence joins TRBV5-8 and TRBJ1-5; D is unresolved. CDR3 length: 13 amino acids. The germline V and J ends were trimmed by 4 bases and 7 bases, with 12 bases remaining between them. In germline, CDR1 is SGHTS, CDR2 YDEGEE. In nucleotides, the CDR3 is TGTGCCAGCAGCCGGGGAGGTTACCAGCCCCAGCATTTT. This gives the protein CASSRGGYQPQHF.

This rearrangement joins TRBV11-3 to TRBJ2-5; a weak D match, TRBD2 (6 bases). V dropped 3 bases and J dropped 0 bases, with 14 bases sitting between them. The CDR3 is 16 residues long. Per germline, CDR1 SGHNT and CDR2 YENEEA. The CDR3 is CASSLGGTPYQETQYF. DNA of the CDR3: TGTGCCAGCAGCTTGGGCGGGACCCCCTACCAAGAGACCCAGTACTTC.

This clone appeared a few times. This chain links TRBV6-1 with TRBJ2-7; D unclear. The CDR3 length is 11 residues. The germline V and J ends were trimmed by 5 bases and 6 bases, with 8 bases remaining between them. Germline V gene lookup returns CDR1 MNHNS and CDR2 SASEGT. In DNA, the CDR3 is TGTGCCAGCAGTCCAGTTGGCGAGCAGTACTTC. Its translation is CASSPVGEQYF.

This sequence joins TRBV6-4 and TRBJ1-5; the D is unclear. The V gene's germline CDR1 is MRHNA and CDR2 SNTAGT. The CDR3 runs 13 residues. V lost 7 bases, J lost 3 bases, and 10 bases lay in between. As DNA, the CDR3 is TGTGCCAGCACAGACATCAACAATCAGCCCCAGCATTTT. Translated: CASTDINNQPQHF.

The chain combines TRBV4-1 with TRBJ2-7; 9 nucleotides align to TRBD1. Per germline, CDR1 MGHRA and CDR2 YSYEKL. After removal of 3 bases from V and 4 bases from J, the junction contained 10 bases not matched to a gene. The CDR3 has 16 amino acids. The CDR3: CASSQTSDRGFYEQYF. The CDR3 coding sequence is TGCGCCAGCAGCCAGACTTCGGACAGGGGTTTTTACGAGCAGTACTTC.

The CDR3 sequence: CASSEPVAGATDTQYF. The CDR3 coding sequence is TGTGCCAGCAGTGAACCGGTAGCGGGGGCCACAGATACGCAGTATTTT. The chain couples TRBV2 to TRBJ2-3; 9 bases line up with TRBD2. CDR1 SNHLY and CDR2 FYNNEI come from the germline V gene. V was clipped by 2 bases and J by 2 bases; unmatched bases: 5. The CDR3 sequence is 16 residues long.

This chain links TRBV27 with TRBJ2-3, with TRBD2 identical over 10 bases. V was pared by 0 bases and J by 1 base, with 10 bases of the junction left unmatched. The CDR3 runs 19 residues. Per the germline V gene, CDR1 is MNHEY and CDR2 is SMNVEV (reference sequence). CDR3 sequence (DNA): TGTGCCAGCAGTTTATCTCAGCTAGCGGGAGTAGATGGCACAGATACGCAGTATTTT. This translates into CASSLSQLAGVDGTDTQYF.

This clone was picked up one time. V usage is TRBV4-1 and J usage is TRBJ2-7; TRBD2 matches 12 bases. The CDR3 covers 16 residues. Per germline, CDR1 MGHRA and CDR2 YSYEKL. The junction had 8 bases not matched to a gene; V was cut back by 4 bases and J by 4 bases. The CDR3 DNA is TGCGCCAGCAGCCCCAGACTAGCGGGAGCGTCGTACGAGCAGTACTTC. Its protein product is CASSPRLAGASYEQYF.

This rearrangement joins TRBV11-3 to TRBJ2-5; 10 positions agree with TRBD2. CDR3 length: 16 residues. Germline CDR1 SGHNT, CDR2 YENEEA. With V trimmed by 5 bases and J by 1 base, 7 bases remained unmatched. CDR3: CASSGEREGIQETQYF. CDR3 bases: TGTGCCAGCAGCGGTGAGCGGGAGGGCATCCAAGAGACCCAGTACTTC.

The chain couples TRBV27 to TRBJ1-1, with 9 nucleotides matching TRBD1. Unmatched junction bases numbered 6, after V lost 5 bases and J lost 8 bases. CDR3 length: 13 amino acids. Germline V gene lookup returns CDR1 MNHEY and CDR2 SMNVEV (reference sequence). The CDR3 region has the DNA TGTGCCAGCAGTATGGACAGGGGCCCCGAAGCTTTCTTT. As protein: CASSMDRGPEAFF.

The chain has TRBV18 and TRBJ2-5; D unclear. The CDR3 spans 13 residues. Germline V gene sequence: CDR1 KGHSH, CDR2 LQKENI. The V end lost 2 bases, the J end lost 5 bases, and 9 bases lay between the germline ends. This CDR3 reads CASSPSRRETQYF. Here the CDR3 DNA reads TGTGCCAGCTCACCATCCCGGCGGGAGACCCAGTACTTC.

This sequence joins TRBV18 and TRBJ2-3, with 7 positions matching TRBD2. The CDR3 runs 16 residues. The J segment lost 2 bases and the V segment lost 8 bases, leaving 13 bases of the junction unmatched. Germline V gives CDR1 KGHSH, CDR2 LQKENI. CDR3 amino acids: CASALWWGGFTDTQYF. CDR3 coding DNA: TGTGCCAGCGCCCTCTGGTGGGGAGGGTTCACAGATACGCAGTATTTT. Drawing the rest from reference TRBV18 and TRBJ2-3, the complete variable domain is NAGVMQNPRHLVRRRGQEARLRCSPMKGHSHVYWYRQLPEEGLKFMVYLQKENIIDESGMPKERFSAEFPKEGPSILRIQQVVRGDSAAYFCASALWWGGFTDTQYFGPGTRLTVL.

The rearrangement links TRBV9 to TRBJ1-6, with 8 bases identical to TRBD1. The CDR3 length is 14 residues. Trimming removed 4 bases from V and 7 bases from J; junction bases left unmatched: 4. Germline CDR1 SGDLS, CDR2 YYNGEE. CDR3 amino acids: CASSQGDRNSPLHF. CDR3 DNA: TGTGCCAGCAGCCAAGGGGACAGGAATTCACCCCTCCACTTT.

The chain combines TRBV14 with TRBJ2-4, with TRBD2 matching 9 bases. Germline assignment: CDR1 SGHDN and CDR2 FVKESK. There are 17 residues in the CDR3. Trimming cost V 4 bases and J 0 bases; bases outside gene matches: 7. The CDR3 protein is CASSLGLAGLAKNIQYF. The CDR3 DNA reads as TGTGCCAGCAGCCTGGGCCTAGCGGGGCTAGCCAAAAACATTCAGTACTTC. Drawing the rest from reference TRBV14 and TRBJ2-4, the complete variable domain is EAGVTQFPSHSVIEKGQTVTLRCDPISGHDNLYWYRRVMGKEIKFLLHFVKESKQDESGMPNNRFLAERTGGTYSTLKVQPAELEDSGVYFCASSLGLAGLAKNIQYFGAGTRLSVL.

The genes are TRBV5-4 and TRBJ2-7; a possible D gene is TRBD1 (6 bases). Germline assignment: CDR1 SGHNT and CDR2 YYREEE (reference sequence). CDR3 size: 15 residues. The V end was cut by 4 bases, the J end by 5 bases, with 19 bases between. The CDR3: CASSTRQDGRDEQYF. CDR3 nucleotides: TGTGCCAGCAGCACCCGACAGGATGGGAGAGACGAGCAGTACTTC.